This T cell receptor beta chain was documented in a study of cytomegalovirus exposure and HLA in healthy donors. The PCR contained 60 Vbeta and 13 Jbeta primers. Using immunoSEQ multiplex PCR, the repertoire was profiled, and TCRdb retains in-frame clones only, with some absent. The repertoire has under 150,000 clones, roughly 74% of them found once; the top ten carry roughly 5.6%. Trimming removed 7 bases at V and 0 bases at J, with 16 bases between. Germline CDR1 is LNHDA and CDR2 is SQIVND (reference sequence). CDR3 length equals 15 residues. The sample was PBMCs. V and J are TRBV19 and TRBJ2-7; D perhaps matches TRBD1 (6 bases). This TCR came from a middle-aged woman in good health and CMV-seropositive. The CDR3 sequence: CASTPGTTSSYEQYF. The CDR3 DNA sequence: TGTGCCAGTACCCCCGGGACAACAAGCTCCTACGAGCAGTACTTC.